This TCR beta chain was profiled in a study of T-cell memory formation after mild COVID-19. Trimming left V 6 bases short and J 5 bases short, with 10 bases between. The germline V gene has CDR1 ENHRY and CDR2 SYGVKD. CDR3 size: 13 residues. TCRdb processed the 5' RACE reads anew with MiXCR; each CDR3 protein has one entry. Among about 320,000 distinct CDR3 sequences listed, 14% were seen once. Concerning this clonotype: Its antigen remains unknown.

Broader study findings: Shrinking CD4+ clones resided mostly in CM and EM, and CD8+ ones in EMRA.

This receptor was obtained from a man between 18 and 29 years old who had mild COVID-19 (a few samples of this study predate the infection). Cell type and time point are not known. This chain joins TRBV10-3 and TRBJ1-4; D gene ambiguous. The sequenced material came from PBMCs or a T cell subset sorted from them (not recorded which). The DNA of the CDR3 is TGTGCCATCAGCGCGACGTTGAATGAAAAACTGTTTTTT. Amino acid sequence: CAISATLNEKLFF.